This T cell receptor beta chain was documented in a study of cytomegalovirus exposure and HLA in healthy donors. General study points: Per a later analysis, HLA-associated TCR beta chains showed more clonal expansion than other, equally common TCR beta chains.

The PCR ran on 60 Vbeta and 13 Jbeta primers. Data came from immunoSEQ multiplex PCR; TCRdb stores just in-frame clones and leaves some out. The table shows roughly 82,000 clones, with around 70% occurring only once. About this clone: As yet, its antigen is unknown.

CDR1 is MNHEY and CDR2 is SMNVEV in the germline V gene (reference sequence). The CDR3 is 15 amino acids. Germline trimming cut 0 bases from V and 2 bases from J; bases unmatched to any gene: 4. The rearrangement joins TRBV27 to TRBJ2-7; 7 bases agree with TRBD1. The TCR originated in a woman in her forties or fifties in good health and CMV-seropositive. What was sequenced was PBMCs. CDR3 loop: CASSLSDRDPYEQYF. CDR3 DNA sequence: TGTGCCAGCAGTTTATCTGACAGGGACCCCTACGAGCAGTACTTC.